This record covers a single TCR beta chain. Its recognized antigen is unknown. Per-base quality was not reported, and no clone a single base away is much larger than it. This record comes from a study of beta chain features in type 1 diabetes (dated by TCRdb to the late 2010s). Background for the entire study: No differences in mean age, gender distribution, total cell number or subset yield were found between patients and healthy donors. Across all samples, 90 million to 130 million sorted cells were examined, and cell number per subset correlated strongly with RNA yield. Naive and central memory subsets were obtained from all 30 or so donors, but regulatory and stem cell-like memory subsets were isolated from only 8 patients and roughly eight healthy donors. The study compared TCRB repertoires of sorted circulating CD4+ T cell subsets between recently diagnosed type 1 diabetes patients and matched healthy donors.

The germline V gene (reference sequence) supplies CDR1 PRHDT and CDR2 FYEKMQ. CDR3 length: 13 amino acids, cysteine to phenylalanine. The retained sequence is limited to the CDR3, 39 bases, with the frame set at the first base. Trimming takes 5 bases from V and 4 bases from J, and the germline ends sit 11 bases apart. Each donor gave one peripheral blood draw, averaging about 120 mL, which was collected into heparinised tubes. Naive, central memory, regulatory and stem cell-like memory CD4+ T cells were sorted on a BD FACSAria II using a panel including CD45RO, CCR7, CD25, CD127, CD95 and CD27. All sorted populations exceeded 95% purity. PBMCs were separated immediately by Lymphoprep density gradient centrifugation and were stained directly, without being cultured. So that batch effects would be minimized, each experiment stained and sorted samples in pairs, pairing one healthy donor with one patient.

The entire amount of isolated RNA was reverse transcribed using the High Capacity cDNA Reverse Transcription Kit, so the sequenced TCRB transcripts were expressed ones. Deep immunoSEQ sequencing was applied to naive, central memory and regulatory T cell samples, giving an average of approximately 4 million total reads per sample. Sorted cells were lysed in RLT buffer and RNA was extracted with DNase-treated RNeasy Micro or Mini kits, depending on cell number. To prevent cross-contamination, each cell subset was processed individually, whereas patient and healthy donor samples were processed jointly. Using the immunoSEQ multiplex PCR, TCRB sequences were amplified from cDNA into 87-bp fragments spanning the CDR3 region. The amplicons were sequenced using the Illumina HiSeq platform. Regarding the original processing steps: Synthetic template baselines were used to correct PCR bias computationally, reads within Hamming distance 2 were collapsed together, and singletons that could not be merged were discarded. Reads were aligned against IMGT so that V, D and J genes, CDR3 length and insertions or deletions at six rearrangement sites could be assigned. Within each subset, clonotype counts were normalized to sorted cell number, and only after that were true diversity and Gini coefficients computed with the tcR R package. Repertoire sharing was quantified using the overlap coefficient calculated on TCRB nucleotide sequences. Out-of-frame TCRB sequences from naive cells were analyzed to stand in for the pre-selection repertoire. Imported from immuneACCESS, the table was reduced by TCRdb to in-frame sequences with V and J called. These copies leave out some clones; in studies compared against another copy, an unresolved V gene accounts for under half, and the cause of the remainder is not known. Clone size and the V and J calls come from that table; the DNA yielded D and trimming. The sample table holds under 950,000 clones, of which around a sixth were seen once. 0.02% to 0.03% of the sample comes from the top ten.

Results and caveats for the whole study, not just this receptor: At VDJ recombination sites, patients with type 1 diabetes made fewer insertions and deleted more nucleotides, a pattern implying thymic rearrangement abnormalities. Shorter templates might have been favored by PCR, but patient and control samples were amplified and corrected together, so both groups would have been affected equally by any skew. In all four CD4+ subsets, TCRB CDR3 length was moderately but significantly shorter in type 1 diabetes patients. Because small numbers of individuals were included in the HLA sub-analyses, any influence of HLA type on TCRB rearrangement was left unresolved. Naive, central memory and regulatory TCRB repertoires appeared more similar among patients than among healthy donors. Because cDNA was sequenced instead of genomic DNA, highly expressing activated cells could be over-represented, though the groups showed no difference in activation or CD3 levels.

The chain uses TRBV13 and TRBJ1-1, and possibly TRBD1, on 6 matching bases. Sequencing used naive CD4+ T cells from blood. Explained via the paper, the cell subset or site label denotes: true naive CD4+ T cells. The receptor was isolated from a woman under 30 in good health. The DNA sequence is as follows: TGTGCCAGCAGCCCCGCACAGGGCACTGAAGCTTTCTTT. This gives the protein CASSPAQGTEAFF.